This record covers a single TCR beta chain. Repertoires were generated with immunoSEQ multiplex PCR, while TCRdb's copy carries only in-frame clones and drops some. The table has tens of thousands of clones, around 87% seen once. The data were taken from a study of PD-L1 blockade in urothelial cancer. Patients presented with locally advanced or metastatic urothelial carcinoma. V lost 1 base and J 5 bases, leaving 12 bases between the germline ends. Germline CDR1 and CDR2: SEHNR and FQNEAQ (reference sequence). The length of the CDR3 is 16 residues. The origin of this receptor is a man between 50 and 59 years old with urothelial cancer. The sample consisted of PBMCs, taken around atezolizumab (anti-PD-L1) treatment. The chain joins TRBV7-9 to TRBJ1-6, with a tentative D call TRBD1 (5 bases). The CDR3 bases are TGTGCCAGCAGCTTAGTCCAGGGAGGGAATAATTCACCCCTCCACTTT. Its protein is CASSLVQGGNNSPLHF.